This entry concerns a single T cell receptor beta chain. This sample was taken from a study of blood T cell repertoires in COVID-19. Germline V gene sequence: CDR1 MGHDK, CDR2 SYGVNS. The CDR3 length is 15 residues. V dropped 6 bases and J dropped 1; count of bases not matched to a gene: 8. Method: immunoSEQ multiplex PCR; TCRdb's copy keeps in-frame clones and lacks some. This sample has 120,000 or so clones; roughly 90% occur once, and the top ten carry roughly 7.6%. The source is a man aged 50 to 60 with acute or convalescent COVID-19. This chain uses TRBV25-1 with TRBJ2-5; 7 nucleotides match TRBD1. Material for sequencing was peripheral blood. The CDR3: CASRSDREIQETQYF. The CDR3 DNA follows: TGTGCCAGCAGATCAGACAGGGAAATCCAAGAGACCCAGTACTTC.